This record concerns one T cell receptor (beta chain) sequence. Profiled with immunoSEQ multiplex PCR; TCRdb holds only in-frame clones, not every one. Found here are 5,000 or so clones, 82% of them singletons; the top ten hold about an eighth. The germline V gene encodes CDR1 SGHRS and CDR2 YFSETQ. The CDR3 runs 15 residues. Trimming cost V 0 bases and J 4 bases, with 12 bases left between them. The sample comes from a study of T cell repertoires in ileal Crohn's disease. The sequenced sample consisted of ileal tissue. J is TRBJ2-3 and V is TRBV5-1; D possibly corresponds to TRBD1 (5 bases). The clonotype was recovered from an adult with Crohn's disease. CDR3 region: CASSLGGGAADTQYF. The DNA for the CDR3 is TGCGCCAGCAGCTTGGGAGGTGGGGCGGCAGATACGCAGTATTTT.